The rows below give T cell receptor beta chains drawn from one sample of a study of T cells after yellow fever vaccination. A single record per CDR3 protein comes from TCRdb applying MiXCR to the 5' RACE reads. The profile covers 500,000 to 650,000 distinct CDR3 sequences, with about 12% appearing a single time and just under 15% taken by the ten largest. Here the sequenced sample was PBMCs, taken on the day of the yellow fever booster vaccination. The source is a man aged 30 to 39 who received the YFV17D yellow fever vaccine. CDR3s include the opening cysteine and the closing phenylalanine or tryptophan. D genes are given only for firm matches. The size field is filled for only some rows; it gives once, few, many or a size class.

>few|TRBD1|TRBV6-2/TRBV6-3|TRBJ2-7
CASRTDRVTYEQYF
TGTGCCAGCAGAACAGACAGGGTCACCTACGAGCAGTACTTC
>.|.|TRBV5-1|TRBJ2-3
CASSARPSDTQYF
TGCGCCAGCAGCGCGCGTCCCTCAGATACGCAGTATTTT
>once|TRBD2|TRBV4-2|TRBJ2-7
CASSPAAGVGSYEQYF
TGTGCCAGCTCCCCCGCAGCGGGAGTTGGGTCCTACGAGCAGTACTTC
>.|.|TRBV18|TRBJ1-3
CASSPVPKQGSGNTIYF
TGTGCCAGCTCACCGGTCCCGAAACAGGGTTCTGGAAACACCATATATTTT
>.|TRBD2|TRBV12-3/TRBV12-4|TRBJ2-1
CASNRGSTTEQFF
TGTGCCAGCAACCGCGGGAGTACCACTGAGCAGTTCTTC
>few|TRBD1|TRBV11-2|TRBJ2-7
CASSSRGRPYEQYF
TGTGCCAGCAGCTCCAGGGGGCGCCCCTACGAGCAGTACTTC
>few|.|TRBV15|TRBJ2-3
CATSPQGSDTQYF
TGTGCCACCAGTCCACAGGGATCAGATACGCAGTATTTT
>.|TRBD2|TRBV12-3/TRBV12-4|TRBJ2-5
CASSPDLRPSGRGETQYF
TGTGCCAGCAGCCCAGACCTACGACCGAGCGGGAGAGGGGAGACCCAGTACTTC
>.|.|TRBV9|TRBJ2-1
CASSARSGNEQFF
TGTGCCAGCAGCGCCAGGAGCGGAAATGAGCAGTTCTTC
>.|.|TRBV14|TRBJ1-1
CATAKELNTEAFF
TGTGCCACAGCCAAGGAGTTGAACACTGAAGCTTTCTTT
>.|.|TRBV3-1|TRBJ2-2
CASSLAYSNTGELFF
TGTGCCAGCAGCCTAGCGTATTCGAACACCGGGGAGCTGTTTTTT
>few|.|TRBV4-3|TRBJ2-3
CASSQDPDFTRPDTQYF
TGCGCCAGCAGCCAAGATCCGGACTTTACCCGCCCAGATACGCAGTATTTT
>.|.|TRBV6-2/TRBV6-3|TRBJ2-5
CASKGNLYGTQYF
TGTGCCAGCAAGGGAAACTTATACGGGACCCAGTACTTC
>few|.|TRBV3-1|TRBJ1-6
CASTKVATGGSYNSPLHF
TGTGCCAGCACCAAGGTGGCAACGGGGGGCTCCTATAATTCACCCCTCCACTTT
>few|TRBD1|TRBV29-1|TRBJ1-5
CSVETQGDNQPQHF
TGCAGCGTTGAGACCCAGGGGGACAATCAGCCCCAGCATTTT
>.|.|TRBV20-1|TRBJ1-3
CSAIAGTSGNTIYF
TGCAGTGCAATCGCAGGGACCTCTGGAAACACCATATATTTT
>.|.|TRBV6-2/TRBV6-3|TRBJ2-1
CASSTTGNEQFF
TGTGCCAGCAGTACAACGGGCAATGAGCAGTTCTTC
>.|TRBD1|TRBV12-3/TRBV12-4|TRBJ2-7
CASISGRGRSYEQYF
TGTGCCAGCATCTCAGGCAGGGGGCGATCCTACGAGCAGTACTTC
>.|.|TRBV5-6|TRBJ2-1
CASSLDSPGRYEQFF
TGTGCCAGCAGCTTGGATAGCCCCGGGAGATATGAGCAGTTCTTC
>many|.|TRBV29-1|TRBJ2-7
CSVLPRSGEQYF
TGCAGCGTTCTCCCGAGGTCCGGCGAGCAGTACTTC
>.|TRBD1|TRBV18|TRBJ2-7
CASSLGSGTVSYEQYF
TGTGCCAGCTCACTGGGCTCCGGGACAGTCTCCTACGAGCAGTACTTC
>few|.|TRBV2|TRBJ1-1
CASIGTPQGSTEAFF
TGTGCCAGCATCGGAACCCCACAGGGATCCACTGAAGCTTTCTTT
>few|TRBD2|TRBV29-1|TRBJ2-3
CSVNGGADTQYF
TGCAGCGTCAATGGGGGGGCAGATACGCAGTATTTT
>few|.|TRBV12-3/TRBV12-4|TRBJ1-1
CASSLIPENTEAFF
TGTGCCAGCAGTTTAATACCAGAGAACACTGAAGCTTTCTTT
>many|.|TRBV29-1|TRBJ2-1
CSVGLASLRDNEQFF
TGCAGCGTTGGGCTAGCGAGTCTGCGGGACAATGAGCAGTTCTTC
>once|TRBD1|TRBV20-1|TRBJ2-3
CSASPTGDGADTQYF
TGCAGTGCTAGCCCGACAGGGGATGGCGCAGATACGCAGTATTTT
>.|TRBD1|TRBV10-1|TRBJ2-7
CASSDSIPGQPYF
TGCGCCAGCAGTGACTCCATCCCGGGACAGCCGTACTTC